The clone carrying this T cell receptor (beta chain) was counted a few times. Its antigen is undetermined. This entry is derived from a study of blood T cells in healthy people across ages. Study-wide results and caveats: Age brought a roughly linear fall in TCR beta diversity measured per million T cells. Changes in expanded clonotypes were possibly confounded, as the CMV status of donors was unknown.

With a J-beta primer mix and a sample-barcoded 5' primer, a second PCR ran roughly 6 to 11 cycles. TCRdb re-called the 5' RACE reads with MiXCR, one entry per CDR3 protein. This sample has about a million distinct CDR3 sequences, with around 46% found just once. V lost 6 bases, J lost 0 bases, and 20 bases stayed unmatched. This CDR3 has 20 residues. Germline CDR1 reads MNHNS; CDR2 reads SASEGT. The sample, roughly 9.1 milliliters of peripheral blood, was drawn from each donor. The clonotype was recovered from a man under 40 in good health. The rearrangement uses TRBV6-1 and TRBJ1-1; 9 bases are shared with TRBD1. Input material: blood. The CDR3 DNA sequence: TGTGCCAGCAGACCCTCCACCGGGACAGGGAGGTACCGTATGAACACTGAAGCTTTCTTT. Protein sequence: CASRPSTGTGRYRMNTEAFF.